What follows are 14 T cell receptor beta chains derived from one specimen sequenced in a study of T cells in Graves' hyperthyroidism and ophthalmopathy. TCR beta CDR3 regions were amplified from RNA transcripts. Carried out on the TCR CDR3, a first-round RT-PCR used the HTBI primer set. In TCRdb, the multiplex PCR reads were re-called with MiXCR into one record per CDR3 protein. The data contain 600,000 to 700,000 distinct CDR3 sequences, approximately 15% of them seen just once; the ten biggest clones take up around 4.5%. The sample was blood. All receptors derive from a woman aged 40 to 49 with Graves' ophthalmopathy.

The sample holds many counts of this clonotype. This chain connects TRBV20-1 to TRBJ2-7, with 10 bases fitting TRBD2. The length of the CDR3 is 13 residues. Germline CDR1 reads DFQATT; CDR2 reads SNEGSKA (reference sequence). V shed 5 bases, J shed 4 bases, and the junction held 5 bases outside the gene matches. CDR3 coding DNA: TGCAGTGCTGGCACTAGCGGGGATTACGAGCAGTACTTC. Amino acid sequence: CSAGTSGDYEQYF.

This clonotype was counted at least ten times. V gene TRBV7-9 combines with J gene TRBJ2-7; D gene unclear. CDR1 and CDR2 from the germline V gene are SEHNR and FQNEAQ (reference sequence). The germline V and J ends were trimmed by 1 base and 3 bases, with 4 bases remaining between them. The CDR3 consists of 12 residues. CDR3 coding DNA: TGTGCCAGCAGCTTAGAGCGCTACGAGCAGTACTTC. It is translated as CASSLERYEQYF.

The V and J genes are TRBV5-1 and TRBJ2-7, with TRBD2 matching over 14 bases. This CDR3 comprises 18 residues. With 2 bases clipped from V and 0 bases from J, the junction kept 7 bases outside the gene matches. Germline CDR1 and CDR2: SGHRS and YFSETQ. CDR3 amino acids: CASSFAGTSGGFSYEQYF. The CDR3 nucleotides read TGCGCCAGCAGCTTTGCCGGGACTAGCGGGGGATTCTCCTACGAGCAGTACTTC.

Ten or more counts support this clonotype. As DNA, the CDR3 is TGTGCCAGCAGCTTAGGGGGGACGATGGCTAACTATGGCTACACCTTC. Translating it yields CASSLGGTMANYGYTF. The V call is TRBV11-1, the J call TRBJ1-2; weak D call: TRBD1 (5 bases). V lost 1 base to trimming and J lost 0 bases, with 12 bases between them. Germline V CDR1 and CDR2: SGHAT, FQDESV (reference sequence). The CDR3 is 16 residues long.

This clonotype was found many times. The chain carries TRBV11-2 and TRBJ2-2; possible D gene TRBD2, 5 bases. V lost 3 bases and J 8 bases, leaving 13 bases between the germline ends. The length of the CDR3 is 14 residues. Germline lookup yields CDR1 SGHAT and CDR2 FQNNGV. The CDR3 sequence is CASSFIVGDGELFF. CDR3 DNA: TGTGCCAGCAGCTTCATAGTGGGAGATGGGGAGCTGTTTTTT.

The chain employs TRBV25-1 and TRBJ2-3, with D perhaps matching TRBD2 (6 bases). Between the trimmed V and J ends, which lost 5 bases and 2 bases, there was a span of 14 bases. Per germline, CDR1 MGHDK and CDR2 SYGVNS. The CDR3 contains 15 residues. This CDR3 reads CASSSRDLYTDTQYF. In DNA, the CDR3 is TGTGCCAGCAGTTCTAGGGACTTGTACACAGATACGCAGTATTTT.

At least ten counts were recorded for this clonotype. The V and J genes are TRBV6-1 and TRBJ1-1; TRBD1 matches at 7 bases. V gave up 5 bases and J gave up 9 bases; unmatched junction bases: 3. This CDR3 is built from 11 residues. Germline assignment: CDR1 MNHNS and CDR2 SASEGT. The CDR3, as DNA: TGTGCCAGCAGTACCAGGGGGAAAGCTTTCTTT. Protein sequence: CASSTRGKAFF.

As regards this clonotype: One end of the junction does not line up with germline, which may come from a read error. The rearrangement uses TRBV7-8 and TRBJ2-7; TRBD1 aligns across 8 bases. This CDR3 spans 12 amino acids. Germline V gene sequence: CDR1 SGHVS, CDR2 FQNEAQ. CDR3: CASSWGLDRVDF. The CDR3 region has the DNA TGTGCCAGCAGCTGGGGGTTGGACAGGGTCGACTTC.

This clonotype was detected ten times or more. The rearrangement links TRBV6-5 to TRBJ1-2, with 8 positions matching TRBD1. Germline trimming cut 0 bases from V and 6 bases from J; bases unmatched to any gene: 9. The CDR3 loop spans 16 amino acids. Germline loops: CDR1 MNHEY, CDR2 SVGAGI. This CDR3 reads CASSYSGTGSNDGYTF. In DNA form, the CDR3 reads TGTGCCAGCAGTTACTCCGGGACAGGCAGCAACGATGGCTACACCTTC.

About this clonotype itself: A clone one base away is much larger, so this may be a read error. The J gene is TRBJ2-7, the V gene TRBV6-5, with D unclear. This CDR3 is built from 11 residues. In germline, CDR1 is MNHEY, CDR2 SVGAGI. CDR3 protein: CASVYRYGQYF. The CDR3 DNA sequence: TGTGCCAGCGTATACCGGTACGGGCAGTACTTC.

This clonotype showed up many times. The gene calls are TRBV24-1 and TRBJ2-2, with TRBD1 matching 9 bases. This CDR3 is 15 amino acids long. The J segment lost 5 bases and the V segment lost 3 bases, leaving 3 bases of the junction unmatched. Germline assignment: CDR1 KGHDR and CDR2 SFDVKD. The CDR3 DNA reads as TGTGCCACCAGTGATGTCGGGACAGGGACCGGGGAGCTGTTTTTT. Residues: CATSDVGTGTGELFF.

Here the CDR3 reads CASSYLTGTGYLQETQYF. CDR3 DNA sequence: TGTGCCAGCAGTTATTTAACCGGGACAGGGTACTTGCAAGAGACCCAGTACTTC. The J gene is TRBJ2-5, the V gene TRBV6-5; 9 nucleotides line up with TRBD1. Germline V CDR1 and CDR2: MNHEY, SVGAGI. The CDR3 extends over 18 amino acids. Trimming cost V 3 bases and J 2 bases; bases outside gene matches: 13.

The rearrangement uses TRBV11-2 and TRBJ2-5; 8 bases match TRBD1. V was pared by 2 bases and J by 5 bases, with 10 bases of the junction left unmatched. Per germline, CDR1 SGHAT and CDR2 FQNNGV. The CDR3 is 16 residues long. The CDR3 loop is CASSLQSAGGGETQYF. The CDR3 nucleotides read TGTGCCAGCAGCTTACAGTCGGCAGGGGGCGGGGAGACCCAGTACTTC.

This clonotype was picked up many times. The chain couples TRBV4-1 to TRBJ1-1; D is ambiguous. V lost 3 bases to trimming and J lost 0 bases, with 14 bases between them. This CDR3 is 16 amino acids long. Germline lookup yields CDR1 MGHRA and CDR2 YSYEKL. The CDR3, as DNA: TGCGCCAGCAGCCATATAACCAAGACGGTGAACACTGAAGCTTTCTTT. Translation gives CASSHITKTVNTEAFF.